The following is a T cell receptor (beta chain) sequence with its context. The sample comes from a study of blood T cell repertoires in COVID-19. Assay: immunoSEQ multiplex PCR; the TCRdb copy retains only in-frame clones and omits some. The sample has 200,000 to 250,000 clones, roughly four fifths seen once. CDR1 is LGHDT and CDR2 is YNNKEL in the germline V gene (reference sequence). The CDR3 is made up of 14 amino acids. Trimming stripped 0 bases from V and 3 bases from J, with 8 bases between. Sequencing was carried out using peripheral blood. This TCR came from a woman in her forties with acute or convalescent COVID-19. This sequence joins TRBV3-1 (or the pseudogene TRBV3-2) and TRBJ1-2; perhaps TRBD1 as D (5 bases). The CDR3 region has the DNA TGTGCCAGCAGCCAAGATACAGGCGACTATGGCTACACCTTC. As protein: CASSQDTGDYGYTF.